A selection of T cell receptor beta chains follows, all from one sample in a study of neoadjuvant anti-PD-1 for oral cavity cancer. The assay was immunoSEQ multiplex PCR, and TCRdb's table has in-frame clones only and misses some. The sample shows under 15,000 clones, under 70% of them seen only once. The sequenced sample was PBMCs, obtained after nivolumab (anti-PD-1) treatment. The receptors shown here come from a person aged 35-79 years with oral cavity squamous cell carcinoma. The CDR3 runs from the conserved cysteine through the conserved F or W. The order of the fields is V gene, clone size, D gene, J gene, CDR3 protein, CDR3 DNA. The D gene is left open where the match is weak. Clone sizes are given selectively: once, few, many, or a class where the clone is expanded.

>TRBV25-1|.|.|TRBJ2-2
CASSDGGELFF
TGTGCCAGCTCAGACGGTGGGGAGCTGTTTTTT
>TRBV7-9|.|.|TRBJ1-2
CASSLAGGDGGGYTF
TGTGCCAGCAGCTTAGCGGGCGGAGATGGCGGTGGCTACACCTTC
>TRBV30|.|.|TRBJ2-5
CAWSVLIGKTQYF
TGTGCCTGGAGTGTACTGATCGGGAAGACCCAGTACTTC
>TRBV5-1|.|.|TRBJ2-3
CASSRRWSTDTQYF
TGCGCCAGCAGTCGGAGGTGGAGCACAGATACGCAGTATTTT
>TRBV11-2|.|.|TRBJ2-3
CASSFEFSSTDTQYF
TGTGCCAGCAGCTTCGAATTTTCTAGCACAGATACGCAGTATTTT
>TRBV28|once|TRBD1|TRBJ2-3
CASSPPGQNTDTQYF
TGTGCCAGCAGTCCCCCGGGACAGAACACAGATACGCAGTATTTT
>TRBV7-9|few|TRBD2|TRBJ2-7
CASSGRDWTYEQYF
TGTGCCAGCAGCGGGAGGGACTGGACCTACGAGCAGTACTTC
>TRBV11-3|.|.|TRBJ2-1
CASSLDPSVNEQFF
TGTGCCAGCAGCTTAGATCCTAGCGTCAATGAGCAGTTCTTC
>TRBV7-2|.|.|TRBJ1-4
CASSLGGHNEKLFF
TGTGCCAGCAGCTTAGGGGGCCATAATGAAAAACTGTTTTTT
>TRBV7-9|.|.|TRBJ2-5
CASSPWSRGQETQYF
TGTGCCAGCAGCCCTTGGTCCAGGGGACAAGAGACCCAGTACTTC
>TRBV6-4|.|TRBD2|TRBJ2-3
CASSDSSGGTDTQYF
TGTGCCAGCAGTGACTCTAGCGGGGGGACAGATACGCAGTATTTT
>TRBV9|.|.|TRBJ2-7
CASSVGSLGGYEQYF
TGTGCCAGCAGCGTAGGGTCCCTCGGGGGTTACGAGCAGTACTTC
>TRBV2|.|.|TRBJ1-4
CASSGRMGPNEKLFF
TGTGCCAGCAGTGGAAGAATGGGCCCTAATGAAAAACTGTTTTTT
>TRBV14|.|.|TRBJ1-2
CASSQALSGTDGYTF
TGTGCCAGCAGCCAAGCGCTCTCGGGGACGGATGGCTACACCTTC
>TRBV29-1|few|.|TRBJ2-5
CSVQIQETQYF
TGCAGCGTCCAGATCCAAGAGACCCAGTACTTC
>TRBV7-3|.|TRBD2|TRBJ2-3
CASSPGGGPSTDTQYF
TGTGCCAGCAGCCCTGGCGGGGGGCCTAGCACAGATACGCAGTATTTT
>TRBV7-6|.|.|TRBJ2-4
CASSPRGGTDIQYF
TGTGCCAGCAGCCCCAGGGGAGGGACGGACATTCAGTACTTC
>TRBV6-1|few|.|TRBJ2-2
CASSESRWSGELFF
TGTGCCAGCAGTGAATCCCGGTGGTCCGGGGAGCTGTTTTTT
>TRBV5-4|.|.|TRBJ2-5
CASSFNGGETQYF
TGTGCCAGCAGCTTTAATGGGGGGGAGACCCAGTACTTC
>TRBV5-1|.|.|TRBJ2-3
CASSWERSRDTQYF
TGCGCCAGCAGCTGGGAGCGGTCTAGAGATACGCAGTATTTT
>TRBV6-4|.|TRBD2|TRBJ2-1
CASSGRSGISLNEQFF
TGTGCCAGCAGTGGCAGAAGCGGGATATCTCTCAATGAGCAGTTCTTC
>TRBV4-1|few|TRBD1|TRBJ2-2
CASSQGWAGGFTGELFF
TGCGCCAGCAGCCAAGGGTGGGCAGGGGGCTTCACCGGGGAGCTGTTTTTT
>TRBV10-1|.|TRBD1|TRBJ1-2
CASSPGTGGYGYTF
TGCGCCAGCAGCCCCGGGACAGGGGGCTATGGCTACACCTTC
>TRBV19|.|.|TRBJ1-1
CASSHRAGEAFF
TGTGCCAGTAGTCACAGGGCAGGTGAAGCTTTCTTT
>TRBV6-1|.|.|TRBJ2-6
CASRGSGANVLTF
TGTGCCAGCAGGGGGTCTGGGGCCAACGTCCTGACTTTC
>TRBV11-2|.|.|TRBJ2-7
CASSQILRASEQYF
TGTGCCAGCAGCCAGATCCTGAGGGCATCCGAGCAGTACTTC
>TRBV5-1|.|.|TRBJ1-4
CASSLNGQSLNEKLFF
TGCGCCAGCAGCTTAAATGGTCAGAGCCTTAATGAAAAACTGTTTTTT
>TRBV15|.|TRBD1|TRBJ2-5
CATSRFRDREETQYF
TGTGCCACCAGCAGATTCCGGGACAGGGAAGAGACCCAGTACTTC
>TRBV6-4|few|.|TRBJ2-1
CASSDSNRYNEQFF
TGTGCCAGCAGTGACTCAAATCGATACAATGAGCAGTTCTTC
>TRBV29-1|.|.|TRBJ2-7
CSVSSSYEQYF
TGCAGCGTCTCCAGCTCCTACGAGCAGTACTTC
>TRBV5-4|.|.|TRBJ1-2
CASSLERYSYGYTF
TGTGCCAGCAGCTTGGAACGGTACAGCTATGGCTACACCTTC
>TRBV9|.|.|TRBJ2-1
CASSEEPGQRSEQFF
TGTGCCAGCAGCGAGGAGCCCGGGCAACGAAGTGAGCAGTTCTTC
>TRBV27|.|TRBD2|TRBJ2-7
CASTSGRYSYEQYF
TGTGCCAGCACAAGCGGGAGGTACTCCTACGAGCAGTACTTC
>TRBV6-1|.|TRBD2|TRBJ2-1
CASSEYSGSTYNEQFF
TGTGCCAGCAGTGAATATAGCGGGAGCACCTACAATGAGCAGTTCTTC
>TRBV7-9|.|.|TRBJ1-2
CASSLGQNFHGYTF
TGTGCCAGCAGCTTAGGACAGAATTTCCATGGCTACACCTTC
>TRBV27|.|.|TRBJ2-7
CASSGRFGEQYF
TGTGCCAGCAGCGGACGGTTCGGCGAGCAGTACTTC
>TRBV19|.|.|TRBJ1-1
CASSLTGLPEAFF
TGTGCCAGTAGTCTTACAGGGTTGCCTGAAGCTTTCTTT
>TRBV2|.|.|TRBJ1-2
CASTERGGNYGYTF
TGTGCCAGCACCGAAAGAGGAGGTAACTATGGCTACACCTTC
>TRBV19|.|.|TRBJ2-3
CASSFLAGRQSDTQYF
TGTGCCAGTAGCTTCTTGGCGGGAAGACAGTCAGATACGCAGTATTTT
>TRBV10-1|.|TRBD2|TRBJ2-3
CASSVQRENSGAQYF
TGCGCCAGCAGTGTCCAGCGGGAGAATTCCGGAGCGCAGTATTTT
>TRBV21-1|.|.|TRBJ2-7
CASSTRDPTPLDCYEQYF
TGTGCCAGCAGCACCCGGGACCCAACACCACTGGATTGCTACGAGCAGTACTTC
>TRBV11-1|.|TRBD2|TRBJ2-1
CASSLAPSGDYNEQFF
TGTGCCAGCAGCTTAGCTCCTAGCGGGGACTACAATGAGCAGTTCTTC
>TRBV30|.|TRBD1|TRBJ1-5
CAWSVDREGQPQHF
TGTGCCTGGAGTGTAGACAGGGAGGGTCAGCCCCAGCATTTT
>TRBV29-1|.|TRBD2|TRBJ2-7
CSVVTSGRRNSYEQYF
TGCAGCGTGGTAACTAGCGGGAGGCGAAACTCCTACGAGCAGTACTTC
>TRBV7-9|few|TRBD1|TRBJ2-3
CASSPGTGANTQYF
TGTGCCAGCAGCCCCGGGACAGGGGCCAATACGCAGTATTTT
>TRBV6-5|.|TRBD1|TRBJ2-7
CASTRTGGYEQYF
TGTGCCAGCACCCGGACAGGGGGCTACGAGCAGTACTTC
>TRBV27|.|TRBD1|TRBJ2-1
CATRQGNYNEQFF
TGTGCCACCCGACAGGGAAACTACAATGAGCAGTTCTTC
>TRBV19|once|.|TRBJ1-2
CASTPNGVRARENYGYTF
TGTGCCAGTACCCCTAACGGGGTCAGGGCTAGGGAAAACTATGGCTACACCTTC